Presented here are 14 T cell receptor beta chains from one specimen sequenced in a study of OX40 agonist ivuxolimab in advanced cancers. Some clones are missing from TCRdb's copy, which holds only in-frame ones; the method was immunoSEQ multiplex PCR. The repertoire holds roughly 100,000 clones, about nine tenths seen once, with roughly 5.5% in the top ten. The sequences come from CD4+ or CD8+ T cells sorted from blood, collected in a trial of the OX40 agonist ivuxolimab. Receptors were obtained from an adult with an advanced solid tumor such as melanoma, head and neck, liver or kidney cancer.

The rearrangement joins TRBV25-1 to TRBJ2-3; D gene unclear. The CDR3 has 11 amino acids. CDR1 MGHDK and CDR2 SYGVNS come from the germline V gene. V lost 5 bases and J 6 bases, leaving 6 bases between the germline ends. The CDR3 reads CASSISDTQYF. As DNA, the CDR3 is TGTGCCAGCAGTATTTCGGATACGCAGTATTTT. The full variable domain, rest sourced from reference TRBV25-1 and TRBJ2-3, is EADIYQTPRYLVIGTGKKITLECSQTMGHDKMYWYQQDPGMELHLIHYSYGVNSTEKGDLSSESTVSRIRTEHFPLTLESARPSHTSQYLCASSISDTQYFGPGTRLTVL.

The genes are TRBV7-6 and TRBJ2-1, with 7 bases identical to TRBD2. Germline trimming cut 1 base from V and 5 bases from J; bases unmatched to any gene: 2. The CDR3 has 14 residues. From germline, CDR1 is SGHVS and CDR2 FNYEAQ. CDR3 sequence (DNA): TGTGCCAGCAGCTTAGAGGCGGGAGACAATGAGCAGTTCTTC. Protein sequence: CASSLEAGDNEQFF.

The V call is TRBV6-1, the J call TRBJ1-5; weak D call: TRBD1 (5 bases). The V end lost 8 bases, the J end lost 0 bases, and 14 bases lay between the germline ends. The germline V gene has CDR1 MNHNS and CDR2 SASEGT. This CDR3 spans 15 amino acids. The CDR3 DNA reads TGTGCCAGCGGGACGACAGTGCTTAGCAATCAGCCCCAGCATTTT. It is translated as CASGTTVLSNQPQHF.

The chain joins TRBV6-1 to TRBJ1-5, with a weak D call TRBD1 (5 bases). V lost 0 bases to trimming and J lost 9 bases, with 15 bases between them. Germline CDR1 MNHNS, CDR2 SASEGT. CDR3 length: 15 amino acids. Here the CDR3 reads CASSEATGGSWPQHF. In DNA form, the CDR3 reads TGTGCCAGCAGTGAAGCGACCGGGGGGAGTTGGCCCCAGCATTTT.

This sequence joins TRBV5-8 and TRBJ2-3; D may be TRBD1 or TRBD2 (5 bases each). CDR3 length: 15 residues. The ends were cut back, 2 bases at V and 0 bases at J, with 10 bases in the middle. Germline CDR1 SGHTS, CDR2 YDEGEE. The CDR3 loop is CASSLGDHSTDTQYF. The CDR3, as DNA: TGTGCCAGCAGCTTAGGGGACCATAGCACAGATACGCAGTATTTT. The whole variable domain, remainder taken from reference TRBV5-8 and TRBJ2-3, is EAGVTQSPTHLIKTRGQQATLRCSPISGHTSVYWYQQALGLGLQFLLWYDEGEERNRGNFPPRFSGRQFPNYSSELNVNALELEDSALYLCASSLGDHSTDTQYFGPGTRLTVL.

The chain has TRBV15 and TRBJ2-5; TRBD1 agrees at 9 bases. Germline lookup yields CDR1 LNHNV and CDR2 YYDKDF (reference sequence). The ends lost 3 bases at V and 4 bases at J; junction bases unmatched: 3. CDR3 size: 14 residues. CDR3 in amino acids: CATSRGTGRETQYF. In nucleotides, the CDR3 is TGTGCCACCAGCAGGGGGACAGGGAGAGAGACCCAGTACTTC.

V gene TRBV4-3 combines with J gene TRBJ1-1, with 7 bases identical to TRBD1. This CDR3 is built from 15 residues. V trimming: 0 bases; J trimming: 4 bases; junction bases outside the gene matches: 5. Looked up from germline, CDR1 is LGHNA and CDR2 is YSLEER. CDR3 coding DNA: TGCGCCAGCAGCCAAGACACAGGGGCCGGCACTGAAGCTTTCTTT. It codes for CASSQDTGAGTEAFF.

The chain carries TRBV7-2 and TRBJ2-7; no clear D. The CDR3 covers 14 residues. The V end lost 4 bases, the J end lost 0 bases, and 10 bases lay between the germline ends. Germline CDR1 reads SGHTA; CDR2 reads FQGNSA. The CDR3, as DNA: TGTGCCAGCAGCTCGGACGGCATCTCCTACGAGCAGTACTTC. Translating it yields CASSSDGISYEQYF.

The chain has TRBV6-4 and TRBJ2-1; D is possibly TRBD1 (5 bases). The V end lost 4 bases, the J end lost 6 bases, and 13 bases lay between the germline ends. From germline, CDR1 is MRHNA and CDR2 SNTAGT. The CDR3 consists of 14 residues. CDR3 sequence reads: CASSAVQEPNEQFF. CDR3 in DNA: TGTGCCAGCAGTGCAGTACAGGAGCCCAATGAGCAGTTCTTC.

This clone showed up just once. The CDR3 DNA sequence: TGTGCCAGCAGCTTCAGACTAGCGGGGGGAAAAAACATTCAGTACTTC. It encodes CASSFRLAGGKNIQYF. The chain couples TRBV11-3 to TRBJ2-4; 13 nucleotides agree with TRBD2. Unmatched junction bases numbered 3, after V lost 3 bases and J lost 4 bases. CDR1 and CDR2 (germline): SGHNT, YENEEA. This CDR3 spans 16 amino acids.

The J gene is TRBJ2-1, the V gene TRBV6-5; 8 bases map to TRBD2. CDR1 is MNHEY, CDR2 SVGAGI, per germline. J gave up 8 bases and V 2 bases, and 8 bases lay outside the gene matches. The CDR3 sequence is 15 residues long. CDR3 nucleotides: TGTGCCAGCAGTTACGGCGGGGGGCGTCGTTATGAGCAGTTCTTC. It translates to CASSYGGGRRYEQFF.

The V call is TRBV10-3, the J call TRBJ2-1; 12 bases align to TRBD2. In germline, CDR1 is ENHRY, CDR2 SYGVKD. V lost 3 bases and J lost 6; bases outside the gene matches: 3. The CDR3 runs to 15 residues. Here the CDR3 DNA reads TGTGCCATCAGTGATTCTAGCGGGGGGGCCAATGAGCAGTTCTTC. Translated: CAISDSSGGANEQFF.

The J gene is TRBJ2-3, the V gene TRBV19, with 7 positions matching TRBD1. CDR3 size: 13 residues. The V and J ends lost 8 bases and 4 bases, in that order; junction bases with no gene match: 6. CDR1 and CDR2 from the germline V gene are LNHDA and SQIVND (reference sequence). The CDR3 region is CASSGTVSDTQYF. DNA of the CDR3: TGTGCCAGTTCCGGGACAGTTTCAGATACGCAGTATTTT.

This clone has a single count. The chain combines TRBV6-5 with TRBJ2-7; 10 bases line up with TRBD1. This CDR3 has 15 residues. Germline-derived CDR1 and CDR2 are MNHEY and SVGAGI. J was trimmed by 4 bases and V by 5 bases; bases with no gene match: 8. This CDR3 is CASSMDRTGGYEQYF. CDR3 nucleotides: TGTGCCAGCAGTATGGATAGGACAGGGGGTTACGAGCAGTACTTC.